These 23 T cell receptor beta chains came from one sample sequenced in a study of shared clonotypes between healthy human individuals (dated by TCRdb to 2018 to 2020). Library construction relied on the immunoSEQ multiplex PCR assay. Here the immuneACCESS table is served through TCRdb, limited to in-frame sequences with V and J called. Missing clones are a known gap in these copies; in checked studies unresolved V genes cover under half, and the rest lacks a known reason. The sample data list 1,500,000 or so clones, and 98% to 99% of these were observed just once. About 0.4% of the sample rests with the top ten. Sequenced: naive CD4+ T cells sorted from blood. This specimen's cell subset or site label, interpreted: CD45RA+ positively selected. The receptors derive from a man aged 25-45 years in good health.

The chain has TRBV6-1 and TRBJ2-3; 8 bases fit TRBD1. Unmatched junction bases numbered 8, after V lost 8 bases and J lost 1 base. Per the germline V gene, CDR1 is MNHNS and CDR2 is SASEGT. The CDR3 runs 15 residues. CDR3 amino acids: CASLQGARGTDTQYF. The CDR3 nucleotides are TGTGCCAGCCTTCAGGGGGCCCGGGGCACAGATACGCAGTATTTT.

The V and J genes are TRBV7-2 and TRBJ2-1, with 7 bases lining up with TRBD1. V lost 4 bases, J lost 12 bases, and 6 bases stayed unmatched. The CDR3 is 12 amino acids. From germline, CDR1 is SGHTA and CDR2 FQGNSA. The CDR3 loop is CASSWKDRRQFF. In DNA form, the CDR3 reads TGTGCCAGCAGCTGGAAGGACAGGCGGCAGTTCTTC. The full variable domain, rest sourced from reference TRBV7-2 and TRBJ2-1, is GAGVSQSPSNKVTEKGKDVELRCDPISGHTALYWYRQSLGQGLEFLIYFQGNSAPDKSGLPSDRFSAERTGGSVSTLTIQRTQQEDSAVYLCASSWKDRRQFFGPGTRLTVL.

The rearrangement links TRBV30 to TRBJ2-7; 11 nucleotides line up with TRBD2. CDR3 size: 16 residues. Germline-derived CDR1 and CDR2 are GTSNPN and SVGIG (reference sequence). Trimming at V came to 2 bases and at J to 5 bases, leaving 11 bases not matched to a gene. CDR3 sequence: CAWSSLAGGAYHEQYF. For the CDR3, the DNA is TGTGCCTGGAGTTCCCTAGCGGGAGGTGCTTACCACGAGCAGTACTTC.

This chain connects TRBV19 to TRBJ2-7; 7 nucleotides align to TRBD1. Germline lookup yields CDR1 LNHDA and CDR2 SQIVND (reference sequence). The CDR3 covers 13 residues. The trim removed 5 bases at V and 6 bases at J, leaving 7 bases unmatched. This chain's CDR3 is CASSLQGVPEQYF. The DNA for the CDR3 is TGTGCCAGTAGTCTTCAGGGGGTCCCCGAGCAGTACTTC.

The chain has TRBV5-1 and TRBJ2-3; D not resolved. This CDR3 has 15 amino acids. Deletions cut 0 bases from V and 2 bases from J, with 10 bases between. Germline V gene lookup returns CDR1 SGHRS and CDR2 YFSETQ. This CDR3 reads CASSLGGIPTDTQYF. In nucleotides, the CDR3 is TGCGCCAGCAGCTTGGGTGGAATACCCACAGATACGCAGTATTTT.

The CDR3 protein is CASSTDSGSQFF. CDR3 sequence (DNA): TGTGCCAGCAGTACGGACTCGGGATCGCAGTTCTTC. J is TRBJ2-1 and V is TRBV28, with D perhaps TRBD2 (5 bases). This CDR3 region has 12 residues. Germline V CDR1 and CDR2: MDHEN, SYDVKM. Trimming took off 5 bases at V and 12 bases at J, with 14 bases between the two ends.

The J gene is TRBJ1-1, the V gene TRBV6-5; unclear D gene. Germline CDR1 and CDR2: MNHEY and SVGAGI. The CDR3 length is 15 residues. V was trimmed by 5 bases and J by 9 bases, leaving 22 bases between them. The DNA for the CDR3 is TGTGCCAGCAGTATAACGAAGAATCCGCTGCTGAAAGCTTTCTTT. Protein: CASSITKNPLLKAFF.

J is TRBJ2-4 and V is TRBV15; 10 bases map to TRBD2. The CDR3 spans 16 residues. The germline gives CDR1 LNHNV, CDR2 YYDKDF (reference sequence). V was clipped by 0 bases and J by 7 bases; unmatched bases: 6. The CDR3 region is CATSRDLAGVGNIQYF. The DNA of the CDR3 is TGTGCCACCAGCAGAGACCTAGCGGGAGTGGGGAACATTCAGTACTTC.

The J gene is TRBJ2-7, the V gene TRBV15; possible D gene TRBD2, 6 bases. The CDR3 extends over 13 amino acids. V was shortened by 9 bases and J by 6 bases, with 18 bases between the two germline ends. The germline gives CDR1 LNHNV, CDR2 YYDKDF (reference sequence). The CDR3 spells CATHSQLAGEQYF. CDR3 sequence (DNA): TGTGCCACTCATTCCCAACTAGCTGGCGAGCAGTACTTC.

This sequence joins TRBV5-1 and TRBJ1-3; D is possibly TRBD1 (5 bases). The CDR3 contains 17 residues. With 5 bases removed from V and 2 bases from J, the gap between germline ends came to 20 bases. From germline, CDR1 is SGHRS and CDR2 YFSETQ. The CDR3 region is CASSPAPQGLAGNTIYF. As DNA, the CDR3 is TGCGCCAGCAGTCCGGCTCCCCAGGGACTAGCTGGAAACACCATATATTTT.

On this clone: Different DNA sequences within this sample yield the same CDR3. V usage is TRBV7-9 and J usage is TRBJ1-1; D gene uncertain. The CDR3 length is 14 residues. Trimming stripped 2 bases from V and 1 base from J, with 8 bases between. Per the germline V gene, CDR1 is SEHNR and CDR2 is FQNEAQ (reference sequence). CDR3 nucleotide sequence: TGTGCCAGCAGCTTAAGTGGCAGGAACACTGAAGCTTTCTTT. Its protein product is CASSLSGRNTEAFF.

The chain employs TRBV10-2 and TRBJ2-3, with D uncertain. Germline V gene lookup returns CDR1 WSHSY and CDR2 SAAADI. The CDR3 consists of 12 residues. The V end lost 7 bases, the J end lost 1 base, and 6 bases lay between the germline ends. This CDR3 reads CASNHGTDTQYF. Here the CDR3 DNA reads TGCGCCAGCAACCACGGCACAGATACGCAGTATTTT.

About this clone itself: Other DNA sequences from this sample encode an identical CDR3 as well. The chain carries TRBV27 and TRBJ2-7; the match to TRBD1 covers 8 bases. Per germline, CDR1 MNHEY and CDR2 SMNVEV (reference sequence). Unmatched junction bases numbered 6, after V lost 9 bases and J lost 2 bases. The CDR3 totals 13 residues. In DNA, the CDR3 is TGTGCCAGTAAAAGGACAGGGACCTACGAGCAGTACTTC. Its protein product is CASKRTGTYEQYF.

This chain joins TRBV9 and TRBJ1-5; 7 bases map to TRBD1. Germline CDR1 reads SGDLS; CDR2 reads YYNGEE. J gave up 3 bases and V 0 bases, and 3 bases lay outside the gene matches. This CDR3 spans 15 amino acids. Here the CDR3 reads CASSVGGQNNQPQHF. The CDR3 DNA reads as TGTGCCAGCAGCGTAGGGGGACAGAACAATCAGCCCCAGCATTTT.

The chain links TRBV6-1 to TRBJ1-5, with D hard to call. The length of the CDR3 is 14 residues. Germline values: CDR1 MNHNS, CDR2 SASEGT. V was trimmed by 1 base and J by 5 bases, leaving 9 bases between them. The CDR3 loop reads CASSEGVRYQPQHF. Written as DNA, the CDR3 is TGTGCCAGCAGTGAAGGCGTACGGTATCAGCCCCAGCATTTT.

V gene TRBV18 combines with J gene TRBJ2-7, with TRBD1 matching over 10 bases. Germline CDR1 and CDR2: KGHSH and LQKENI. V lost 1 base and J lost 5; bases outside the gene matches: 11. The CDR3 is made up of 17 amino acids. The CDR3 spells CASSPRVGRQGAHEQYF. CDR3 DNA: TGTGCCAGCTCACCACGGGTTGGGAGACAGGGGGCCCACGAGCAGTACTTC.

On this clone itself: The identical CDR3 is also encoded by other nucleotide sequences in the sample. CDR3 bases: TGTGCCAGCAGTCCGGACAGTAACTATGGCTACACCTTC. Its protein is CASSPDSNYGYTF. V and J are TRBV2 and TRBJ1-2; tentative D call: TRBD1 (6 bases). Germline CDR1 SNHLY, CDR2 FYNNEI. The CDR3 spans 13 residues. Trimming took 5 bases from V and 1 from J, leaving 8 bases between them. The full variable domain, completed using reference TRBV2 and TRBJ1-2, is EPEVTQTPSHQVTQMGQEVILRCVPISNHLYFYWYRQILGQKVEFLVSFYNNEISEKSEIFDDQFSVERPDGSNFTLKIRSTKLEDSAMYFCASSPDSNYGYTFGSGTRLTVV.

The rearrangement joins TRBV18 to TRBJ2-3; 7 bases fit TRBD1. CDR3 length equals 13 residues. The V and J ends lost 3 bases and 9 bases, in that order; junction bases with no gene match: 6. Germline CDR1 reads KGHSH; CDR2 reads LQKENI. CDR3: CASSPRDRDTQYF. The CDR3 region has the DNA TGTGCCAGCTCACCTCGAGACAGGGACACGCAGTATTTT. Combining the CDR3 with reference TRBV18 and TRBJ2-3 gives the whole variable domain NAGVMQNPRHLVRRRGQEARLRCSPMKGHSHVYWYRQLPEEGLKFMVYLQKENIIDESGMPKERFSAEFPKEGPSILRIQQVVRGDSAAYFCASSPRDRDTQYFGPGTRLTVL.

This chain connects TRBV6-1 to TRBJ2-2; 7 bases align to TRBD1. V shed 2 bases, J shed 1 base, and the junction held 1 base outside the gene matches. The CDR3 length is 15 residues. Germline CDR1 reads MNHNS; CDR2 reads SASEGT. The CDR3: CASSERGRNTGELFF. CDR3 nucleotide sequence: TGTGCCAGCAGTGAAAGGGGGCGGAACACCGGGGAGCTGTTTTTT.

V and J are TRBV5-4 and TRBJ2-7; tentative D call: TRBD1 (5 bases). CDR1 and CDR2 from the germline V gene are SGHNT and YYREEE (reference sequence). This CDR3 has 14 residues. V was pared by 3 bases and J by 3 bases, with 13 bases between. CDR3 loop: CASSYQGANYEQYF. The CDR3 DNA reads TGTGCCAGCAGCTATCAGGGCGCAAACTACGAGCAGTACTTC.

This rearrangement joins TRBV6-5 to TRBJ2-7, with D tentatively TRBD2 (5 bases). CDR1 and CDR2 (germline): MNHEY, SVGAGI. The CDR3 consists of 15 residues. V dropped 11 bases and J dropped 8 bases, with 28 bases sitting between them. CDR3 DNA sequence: TGTGCCTTCCCCCGGAGGACGACCCCAGTACACAAGCAGTACTTC. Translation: CAFPRRTTPVHKQYF.

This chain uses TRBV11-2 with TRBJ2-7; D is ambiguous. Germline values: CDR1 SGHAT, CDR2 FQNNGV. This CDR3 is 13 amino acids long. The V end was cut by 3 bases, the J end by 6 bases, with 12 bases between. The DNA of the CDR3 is TGTGCCAGCAGCTTGGGTGGTCTCGGCGAGCAGTACTTC. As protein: CASSLGGLGEQYF.

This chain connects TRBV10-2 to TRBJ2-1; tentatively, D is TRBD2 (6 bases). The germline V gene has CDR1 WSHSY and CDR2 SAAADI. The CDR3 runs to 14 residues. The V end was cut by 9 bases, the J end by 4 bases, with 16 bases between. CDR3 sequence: CASNPGDSYNEQFF. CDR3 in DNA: TGCGCCAGTAATCCGGGAGATTCATACAATGAGCAGTTCTTC.